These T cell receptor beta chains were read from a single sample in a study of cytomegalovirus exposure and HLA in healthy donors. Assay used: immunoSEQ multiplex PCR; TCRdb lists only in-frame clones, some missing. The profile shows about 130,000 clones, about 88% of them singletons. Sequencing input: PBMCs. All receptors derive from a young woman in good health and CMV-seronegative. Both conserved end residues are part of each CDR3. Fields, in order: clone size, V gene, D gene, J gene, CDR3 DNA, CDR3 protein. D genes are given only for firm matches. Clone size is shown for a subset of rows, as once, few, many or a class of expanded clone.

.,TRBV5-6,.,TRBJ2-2,TGTGCCAGCAGCTTTCGGCGGGCAGTAAACACCGGGGAGCTGTTTTTT,CASSFRRAVNTGELFF
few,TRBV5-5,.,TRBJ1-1,TGTGCCAGCAGCCCCAGTGGGGAGACTGAAGCTTTCTTT,CASSPSGETEAFF
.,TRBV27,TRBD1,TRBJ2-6,TGTGCCAGCAGTTCCGGACAGGGTTCTCCCTCTGGGGCCAACGTCCTGACTTTC,CASSSGQGSPSGANVLTF
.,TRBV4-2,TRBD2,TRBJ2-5,TGTGCCAGCAGCCCGGGGAGCGGGGGGGCCTTCAAAGAGACCCAGTACTTC,CASSPGSGGAFKETQYF
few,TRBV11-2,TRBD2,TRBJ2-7,TGTGCCAGCAGCCCAATCGGACGGAGGGAGGGCCGAGGCTACGAGCAGTACTTC,CASSPIGRREGRGYEQYF
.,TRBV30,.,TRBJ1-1,TGTGCCTGGAGGAACTTATATCATGGTAGCGCTGAAGCTTTCTTT,CAWRNLYHGSAEAFF
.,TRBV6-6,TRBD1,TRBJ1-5,TGTGCCAGCATCGAGACAGGGGGCAAGAAGCCCCAGCATTTT,CASIETGGKKPQHF
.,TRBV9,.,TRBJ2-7,TGTGCCAGCAGCGTATTTGAAGGGGGCGCGGGATACGAGCAGTACTTC,CASSVFEGGAGYEQYF
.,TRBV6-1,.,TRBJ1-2,TGTGCCAGCAGTGATTACCTTGGCGGCTACACCTTC,CASSDYLGGYTF
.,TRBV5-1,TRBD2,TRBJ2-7,TGCGCCAGCAGCTCAACCACTAGCGTCTTCTCCTACGAGCAGTACTTC,CASSSTTSVFSYEQYF
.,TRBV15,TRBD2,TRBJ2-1,TGTGCCACCAGCAGAGATGGCGGGAGGATAGGTGATGAGCAGTTCTTC,CATSRDGGRIGDEQFF
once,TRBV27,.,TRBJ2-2,TGTGCCAGCAGTACCCTAAACAGAATCAAGAACACCGGGGAGCTGTTTTTT,CASSTLNRIKNTGELFF
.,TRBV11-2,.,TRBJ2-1,TGTGCCAGCAGGCCCCTTATTGGAGGAAGCTACAATGAGCAGTTCTTC,CASRPLIGGSYNEQFF
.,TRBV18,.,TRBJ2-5,TGTGCCAGCTCACCACCGAACAGCCAAGAGACCCAGTACTTC,CASSPPNSQETQYF
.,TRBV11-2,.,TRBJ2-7,TGTGCCAGCAGCGTTCCGGGACACCTGAGCTCCTACGAGCAGTACTTC,CASSVPGHLSSYEQYF
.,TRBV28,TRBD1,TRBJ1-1,TGTGCCAGCTGGGGACAGGCGCTTTTCGAAGCTTTCTTT,CASWGQALFEAFF
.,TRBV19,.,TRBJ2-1,TGTGCCAGTAGGGAAGGAGTGGAGCAGTTCTTC,CASREGVEQFF
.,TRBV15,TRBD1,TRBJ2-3,TGTGCCACCAGCAGAGGGGACAGGGGGTTCCCAGATACGCAGTATTTT,CATSRGDRGFPDTQYF
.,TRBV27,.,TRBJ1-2,TGTGCCAGCAGTTTTTTGGGGGGGCCTGGTGGCTACACCTTC,CASSFLGGPGGYTF
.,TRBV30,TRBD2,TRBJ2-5,TGTGCCTGGAGAGCAGGGACTAGCGGGAGGGGGGAGACCCAGTACTTC,CAWRAGTSGRGETQYF
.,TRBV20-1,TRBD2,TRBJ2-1,TGCAGTGCTGATCGGGAGGTCAGGGAGTTCTTC,CSADREVREFF
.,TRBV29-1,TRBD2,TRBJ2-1,TGCAGCGTTGATAGGCTAGCGGGAGTTTTTGGCAATGAGCAGTTCTTC,CSVDRLAGVFGNEQFF
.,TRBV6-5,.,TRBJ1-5,TGTGCCAGCAGGTGGAGTTCAGATAGCAATCAGCCCCAGCATTTT,CASRWSSDSNQPQHF
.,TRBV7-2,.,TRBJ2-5,TGTGCCAGCAGCTTAGCTAGCGCGGAGACCCAGTACTTC,CASSLASAETQYF
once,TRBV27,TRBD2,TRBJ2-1,TGTGCCAGCAGTTCCCCCGCCTGGGAGGGTTCTAATGAGCAGTTCTTC,CASSSPAWEGSNEQFF
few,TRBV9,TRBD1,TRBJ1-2,TGTGCCAGCAGCGTGACAGGGGAAGGCTACACCTTC,CASSVTGEGYTF
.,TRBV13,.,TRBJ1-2,TGTGCCAGCAGTCGCATCTCGTTGGACAGTACGTATGGCTACACCTTC,CASSRISLDSTYGYTF
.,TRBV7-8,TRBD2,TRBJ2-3,TGTGCCAGCAGCACGGGACTAGCGGGGTCCCGCACAGATACGCAGTATTTT,CASSTGLAGSRTDTQYF
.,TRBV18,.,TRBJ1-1,TGTGCCAGCTCACCACCGATGGCAGGGGACCAAAGGGGTTTCTTT,CASSPPMAGDQRGFF
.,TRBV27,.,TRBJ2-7,TGTGCCAGCAGACCGAAACCACACTACGAGCAGTACTTC,CASRPKPHYEQYF
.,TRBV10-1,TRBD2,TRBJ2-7,TGCGCCAGCAACCTGACTAGCGGGATTTTTAATAACTACGAGCAGTACTTC,CASNLTSGIFNNYEQYF
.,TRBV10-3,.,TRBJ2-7,TGTGCCATCAGTGAGTCTTCAGGGTGGCAGGGAAGTTACGAGCAGTACTTC,CAISESSGWQGSYEQYF
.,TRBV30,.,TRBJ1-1,TGTGCCTGGGCCGCCATCGGCACTGAAGCTTTCTTT,CAWAAIGTEAFF
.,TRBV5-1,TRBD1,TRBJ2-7,TGCGCCAGCAGCTTGGCCCCAGGGACAGACTCCTACGAGCAGTACTTC,CASSLAPGTDSYEQYF
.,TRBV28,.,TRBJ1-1,TGTGCCAGCAGTTTATTGATCGCCAGGGAGGGAAGTGACACTGAAGCTTTCTTT,CASSLLIAREGSDTEAFF
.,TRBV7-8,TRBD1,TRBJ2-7,TGTGCCAGCAGCTCGACAGGGAATCCCTACGAGCAGTACTTC,CASSSTGNPYEQYF
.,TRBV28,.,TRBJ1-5,TGTGCCAGCCGGGGTTTTTCGCCAAGCAATCAGCCCCAGCATTTT,CASRGFSPSNQPQHF
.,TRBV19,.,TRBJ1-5,TGTGCCAGTAGTAGACCTTTCCGGGACAACTATAGCAATCAGCCCCAGCATTTT,CASSRPFRDNYSNQPQHF
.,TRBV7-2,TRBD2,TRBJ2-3,TGTGCCAGCAGCCAGGGAGGGACCGGCACAGATACGCAGTATTTT,CASSQGGTGTDTQYF
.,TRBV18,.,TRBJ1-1,TGTGCCAGCTCGGAGGGCCGCACTGAAGCTTTCTTT,CASSEGRTEAFF
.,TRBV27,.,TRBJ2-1,TGTGCCAGCAGTTTCTACCAGGGTGGTGAGCAGTTCTTC,CASSFYQGGEQFF
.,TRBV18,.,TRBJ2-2,TGTGCCAGCTCACCGCGGATCCTGGGCACCGGGGAGCTGTTTTTT,CASSPRILGTGELFF
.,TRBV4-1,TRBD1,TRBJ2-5,TGCGCCAGCAGCCCGGGACAGTTTGAGGAGACCCAGTACTTC,CASSPGQFEETQYF
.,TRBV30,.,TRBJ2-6,TGTGCCTGGAGTCTCGGGTCTGGGGCCAACGTCCTGACTTTC,CAWSLGSGANVLTF
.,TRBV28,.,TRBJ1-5,TGTGCCAGCAGACGTTCGGGACTGGAGAGCAATCAGCCCCAGCATTTT,CASRRSGLESNQPQHF
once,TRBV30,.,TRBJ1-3,TGTGCCTGGAGTACGGGTTTATCTGGAAACACCATATATTTT,CAWSTGLSGNTIYF
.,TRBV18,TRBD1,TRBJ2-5,TGTGCCAGCTCACGAAACCTGGACAGGGGCGGAGAGACCCAGTACTTC,CASSRNLDRGGETQYF
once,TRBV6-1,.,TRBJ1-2,TGTGCCAGCAGTGAAGAAGTCAGGGCCCACTATGGCTACACCTTC,CASSEEVRAHYGYTF
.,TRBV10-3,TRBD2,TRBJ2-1,TGTGCCATCAGTGAGTCGAATCCCGCTAGCGGGGTCAATGAGCAGTTCTTC,CAISESNPASGVNEQFF